This T cell receptor beta chain was profiled in a study of cytomegalovirus exposure and HLA in healthy donors. In regard to this clone: Its target is unknown.

The PCR contained 60 Vbeta and 13 Jbeta primers. The assay was immunoSEQ multiplex PCR, and TCRdb's table has in-frame clones only and misses some. Of tens of thousands of clones listed, 70% to 85% were seen once; the top ten hold under 7%. CDR1 is KGHSH, CDR2 LQKENI, per germline. CDR3 length: 13 residues. Trimming took 1 base from V and 8 from J, leaving 11 bases between them. The study, taken as a whole, reports: Available immune exposure information covered CMV serostatus only.

The sequence derives from a man aged 25 to 40 in good health and CMV-seropositive. Sequenced sample: PBMCs. The chain recombines TRBV18 with TRBJ1-2; possible D gene TRBD1, 5 bases. CDR3 DNA sequence: TGTGCCAGCTCACCACAGAAGGGGATGGGCTACACCTTC. It is translated as CASSPQKGMGYTF. The whole variable domain, filled in from reference TRBV18 and TRBJ1-2, reads NAGVMQNPRHLVRRRGQEARLRCSPMKGHSHVYWYRQLPEEGLKFMVYLQKENIIDESGMPKERFSAEFPKEGPSILRIQQVVRGDSAAYFCASSPQKGMGYTFGSGTRLTVV.